The source of this T cell receptor (beta chain) is a study of blood T cell repertoires in COVID-19 (dated by TCRdb to 2020 to 2021). For the study in its entirety: Collaborator samples came from the United States, Italy and Spain and covered acute and convalescent phases of COVID-19. The prospective study material was composed of cDNA or gDNA derived from T cells, B-cell-depleted T cells, or PBMCs. Subjects who had been exposed to COVID-19, were actively infected with it, or had recovered from it provided the deeply sampled blood TCRbeta repertoires that made up the dataset. A freely available public database, intended as a resource for researchers studying the immune response to SARS-CoV-2, is where the repertoires were released. The samples were drawn from the first 160 participants of the ongoing ImmuneRACE study and from 1,200 or so subjects provided by 6 global collaborators. The sample metadata nearly always contained a de-identified subject ID, COVID-19 status, age in years and sex. HLA class I and class II types, where available, came from metadata supplied by the sample provider rather than from assay-based typing. Overall study results and their limits: Clinical and demographic metadata were provided uncurated, with the amount varying by source and participant.

This clone was observed a handful of times. Its target antigen remains unknown. The sample holds no much larger clone one base away, and base qualities are not on file. In Seattle, one collaborating source enrolled patients while the infection was active and tracked those patients longitudinally over the course of disease. Collaborating institutions collected whole blood in K2EDTA tubes following their own protocols. Collaborator samples were shipped for TCRbeta analysis as frozen whole blood, isolated PBMCs, or DNA extracted from either sample type. The immunoSEQ Assay, a bias-controlled multiplex PCR, was used to amplify TCRbeta CDR3 regions from genomic DNA. In the original analysis: Nucleated cell counts per sample were estimated from amplification of reference gene primers within the assay. To quantify the absolute abundance of each unique TCRbeta CDR3 rearrangement, sequence reads were collapsed and filtered. For each sample, productive Simpson clonality was calculated as the square root of Simpson's diversity index over productive rearrangements. In its TCRdb copy, this immuneACCESS table keeps in-frame sequences only and misses some clones. Where compared with another copy, unresolved V genes explain less than half of these, and the others have no known cause. That table gives V, J and clone size, and the DNA gave D and trimming. For this sample there are some 72,000 clones; around 80% appear just once. The ten largest clones capture around 13% of the sample.

The TCR comes from a man between 50 and 59 years old with COVID-19, enrolled during active disease. Sequences were obtained from peripheral blood.

The CDR3 protein: CASSDGHNEQFF. The DNA is as follows: TGTGCCAGCAGTGACGGGCACAATGAGCAGTTCTTC. The rearranged segments are TRBV6-4 and TRBJ2-1, with no confidently assigned D gene. Taken from cysteine to phenylalanine, the CDR3 has 12 residues. CDR3 DNA is the only sequence kept; it has 36 bases, read in frame from the first base. Sequences MRHNA (CDR1) and SNTAGT (CDR2) are obtained from the germline V gene. V was cut back by 2 bases and J by 5 bases, leaving a gap of 4 bases between them.